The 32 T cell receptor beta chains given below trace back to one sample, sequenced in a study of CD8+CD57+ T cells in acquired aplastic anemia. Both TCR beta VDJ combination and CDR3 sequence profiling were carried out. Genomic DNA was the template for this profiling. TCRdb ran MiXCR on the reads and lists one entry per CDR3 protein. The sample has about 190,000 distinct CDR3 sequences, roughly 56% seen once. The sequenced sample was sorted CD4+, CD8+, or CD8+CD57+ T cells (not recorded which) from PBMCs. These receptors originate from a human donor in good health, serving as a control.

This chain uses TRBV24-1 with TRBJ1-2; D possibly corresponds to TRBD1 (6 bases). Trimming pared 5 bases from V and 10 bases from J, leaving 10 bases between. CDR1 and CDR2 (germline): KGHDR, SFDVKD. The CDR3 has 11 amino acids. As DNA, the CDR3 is TGTGCCACCAGTGCAGGGGCCCTCTACACCTTC. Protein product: CATSAGALYTF.

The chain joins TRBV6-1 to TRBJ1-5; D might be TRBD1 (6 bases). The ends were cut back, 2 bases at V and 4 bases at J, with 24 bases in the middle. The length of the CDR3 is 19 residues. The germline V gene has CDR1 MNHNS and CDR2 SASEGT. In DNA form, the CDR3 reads TGTGCCAGCAGTGAAAGGGCGGCGCGAGCAGGGGAGGTTAATCAGCCCCAGCATTTT. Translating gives CASSERAARAGEVNQPQHF.

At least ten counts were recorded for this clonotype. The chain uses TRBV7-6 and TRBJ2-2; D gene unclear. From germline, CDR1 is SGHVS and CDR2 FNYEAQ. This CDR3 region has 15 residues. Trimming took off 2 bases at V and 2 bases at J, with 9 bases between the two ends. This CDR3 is CASSLYAENTGELFF. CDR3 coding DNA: TGTGCCAGCAGCTTATATGCAGAAAACACCGGGGAGCTGTTTTTT.

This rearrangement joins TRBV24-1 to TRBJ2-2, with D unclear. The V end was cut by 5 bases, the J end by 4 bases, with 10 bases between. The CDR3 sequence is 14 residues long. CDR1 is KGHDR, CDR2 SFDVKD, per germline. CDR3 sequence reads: CATSALDPTGELFF. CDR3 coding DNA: TGTGCCACCAGTGCCCTAGATCCCACCGGGGAGCTGTTTTTT.

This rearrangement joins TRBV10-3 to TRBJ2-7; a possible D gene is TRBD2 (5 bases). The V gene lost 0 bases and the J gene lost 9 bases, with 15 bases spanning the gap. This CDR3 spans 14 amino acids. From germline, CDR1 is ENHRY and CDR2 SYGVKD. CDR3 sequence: CAISESAGGGGQYF. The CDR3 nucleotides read TGTGCCATCAGTGAGTCGGCAGGAGGAGGAGGGCAGTACTTC.

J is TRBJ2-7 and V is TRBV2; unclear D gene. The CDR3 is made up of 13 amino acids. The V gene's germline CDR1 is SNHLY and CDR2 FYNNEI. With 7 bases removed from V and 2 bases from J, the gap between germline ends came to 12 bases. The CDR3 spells CASMLGAPYEQYF. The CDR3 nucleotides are TGTGCCAGCATGTTGGGCGCCCCCTACGAGCAGTACTTC.

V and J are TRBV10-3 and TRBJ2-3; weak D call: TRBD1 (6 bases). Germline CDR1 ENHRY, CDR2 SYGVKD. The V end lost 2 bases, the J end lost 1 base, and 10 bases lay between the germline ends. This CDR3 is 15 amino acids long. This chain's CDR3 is CAISEGGGGTDTQYF. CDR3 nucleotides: TGTGCCATCAGTGAGGGGGGCGGCGGCACAGATACGCAGTATTTT.

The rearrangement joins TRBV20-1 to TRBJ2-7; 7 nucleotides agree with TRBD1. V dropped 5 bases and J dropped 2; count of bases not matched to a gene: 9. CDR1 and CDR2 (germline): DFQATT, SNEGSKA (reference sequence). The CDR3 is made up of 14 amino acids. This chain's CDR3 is CSASLPGQTYEQYF. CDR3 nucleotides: TGCAGTGCTTCCCTCCCGGGACAGACCTACGAGCAGTACTTC.

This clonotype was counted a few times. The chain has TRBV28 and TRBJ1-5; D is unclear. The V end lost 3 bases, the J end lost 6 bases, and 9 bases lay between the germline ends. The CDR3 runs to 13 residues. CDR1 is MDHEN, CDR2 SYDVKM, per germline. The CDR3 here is CASSFIPFQPQHF. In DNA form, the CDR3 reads TGTGCCAGCAGTTTTATCCCGTTTCAGCCCCAGCATTTT.

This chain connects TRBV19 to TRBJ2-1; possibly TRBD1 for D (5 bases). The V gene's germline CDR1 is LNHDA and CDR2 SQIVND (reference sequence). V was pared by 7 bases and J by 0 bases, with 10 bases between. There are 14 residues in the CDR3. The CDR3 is CASKETDSYNEQFF. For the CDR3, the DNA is TGTGCCAGTAAAGAGACAGACTCCTACAATGAGCAGTTCTTC.

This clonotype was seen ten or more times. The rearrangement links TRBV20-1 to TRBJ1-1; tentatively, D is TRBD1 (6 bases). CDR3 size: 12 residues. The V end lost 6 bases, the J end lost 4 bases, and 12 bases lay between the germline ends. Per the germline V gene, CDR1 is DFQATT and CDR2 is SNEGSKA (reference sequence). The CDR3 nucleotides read TGCAGTGCCGCCACAGGGTTCACTGAAGCTTTCTTT. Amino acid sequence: CSAATGFTEAFF.

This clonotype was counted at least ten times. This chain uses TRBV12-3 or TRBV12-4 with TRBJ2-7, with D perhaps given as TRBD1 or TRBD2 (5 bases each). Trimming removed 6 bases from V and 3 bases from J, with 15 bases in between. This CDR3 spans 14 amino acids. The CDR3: CASSLGPGGYEQYF. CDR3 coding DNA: TGTGCCAGCAGCCTCGGGCCTGGGGGCTACGAGCAGTACTTC.

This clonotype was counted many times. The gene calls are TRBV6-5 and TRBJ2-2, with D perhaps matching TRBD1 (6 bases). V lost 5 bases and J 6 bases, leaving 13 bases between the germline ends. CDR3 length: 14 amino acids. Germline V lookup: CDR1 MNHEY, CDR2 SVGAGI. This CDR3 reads CASSASTGAGELFF. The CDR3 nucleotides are TGTGCCAGCAGTGCCTCGACAGGTGCCGGGGAGCTGTTTTTT.

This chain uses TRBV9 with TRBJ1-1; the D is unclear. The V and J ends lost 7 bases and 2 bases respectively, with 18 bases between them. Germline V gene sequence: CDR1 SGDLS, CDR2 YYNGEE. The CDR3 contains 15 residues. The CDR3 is CASQDLGPLNTEAFF. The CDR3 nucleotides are TGTGCCAGCCAAGACCTTGGACCCCTAAACACTGAAGCTTTCTTT.

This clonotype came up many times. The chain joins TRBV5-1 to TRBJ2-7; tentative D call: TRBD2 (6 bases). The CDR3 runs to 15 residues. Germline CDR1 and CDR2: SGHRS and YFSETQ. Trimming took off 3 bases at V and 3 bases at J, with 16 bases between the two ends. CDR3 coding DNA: TGCGCCAGCAGCTCCGGGACTCGAACATTCTACGAGCAGTACTTC. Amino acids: CASSSGTRTFYEQYF. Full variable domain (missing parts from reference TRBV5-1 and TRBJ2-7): KAGVTQTPRYLIKTRGQQVTLSCSPISGHRSVSWYQQTPGQGLQFLFEYFSETQRNKGNFPGRFSGRQFSNSRSEMNVSTLELGDSALYLCASSSGTRTFYEQYFGPGTRLTVT.

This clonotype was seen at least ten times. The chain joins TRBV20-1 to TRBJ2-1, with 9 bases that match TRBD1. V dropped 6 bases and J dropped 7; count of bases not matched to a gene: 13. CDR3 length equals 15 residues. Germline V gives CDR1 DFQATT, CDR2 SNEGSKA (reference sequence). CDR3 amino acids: CSAAATIGQGNEQFF. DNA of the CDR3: TGCAGTGCCGCAGCTACTATAGGACAGGGGAATGAGCAGTTCTTC.

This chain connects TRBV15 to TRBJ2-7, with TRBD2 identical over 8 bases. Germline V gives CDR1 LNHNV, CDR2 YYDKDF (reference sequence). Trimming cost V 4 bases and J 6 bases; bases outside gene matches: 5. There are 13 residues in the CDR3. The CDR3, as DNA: TGTGCCACCAGCAAACGGGGGGGGCTCGAGCAGTACTTC. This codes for CATSKRGGLEQYF.

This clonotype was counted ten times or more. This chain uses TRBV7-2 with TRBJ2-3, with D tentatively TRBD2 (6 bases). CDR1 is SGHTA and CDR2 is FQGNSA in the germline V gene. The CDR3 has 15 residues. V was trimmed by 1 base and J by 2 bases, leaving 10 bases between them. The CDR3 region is CASSLGGKTTDTQYF. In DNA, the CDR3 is TGTGCCAGCAGCTTAGGCGGGAAGACCACAGATACGCAGTATTTT.

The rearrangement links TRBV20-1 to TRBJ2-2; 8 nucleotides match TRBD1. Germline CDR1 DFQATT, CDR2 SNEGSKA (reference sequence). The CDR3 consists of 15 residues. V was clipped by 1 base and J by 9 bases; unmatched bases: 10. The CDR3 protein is CSARGGTGIGWELFF. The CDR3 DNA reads TGCAGTGCTAGAGGCGGGACAGGTATAGGGTGGGAGCTGTTTTTT.

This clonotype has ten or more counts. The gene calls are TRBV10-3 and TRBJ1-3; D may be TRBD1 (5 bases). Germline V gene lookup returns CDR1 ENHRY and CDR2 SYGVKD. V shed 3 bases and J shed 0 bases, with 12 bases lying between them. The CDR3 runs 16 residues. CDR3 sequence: CAISDPTGNSGNTIYF. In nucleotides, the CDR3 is TGTGCCATCAGTGACCCCACAGGAAACTCTGGAAACACCATATATTTT.

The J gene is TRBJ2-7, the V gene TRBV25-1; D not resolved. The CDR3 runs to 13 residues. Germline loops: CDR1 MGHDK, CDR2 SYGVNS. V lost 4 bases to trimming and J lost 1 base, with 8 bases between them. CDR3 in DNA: TGTGCCAGCAGTGGGGCGCCGTCCTACGAGCAGTACTTC. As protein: CASSGAPSYEQYF.

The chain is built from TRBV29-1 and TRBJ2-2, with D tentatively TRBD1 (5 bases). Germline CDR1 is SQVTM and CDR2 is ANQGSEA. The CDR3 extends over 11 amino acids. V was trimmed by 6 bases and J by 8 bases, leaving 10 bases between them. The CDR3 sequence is CSVAQGGELFF. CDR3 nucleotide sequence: TGCAGCGTCGCTCAGGGAGGGGAGCTGTTTTTT.

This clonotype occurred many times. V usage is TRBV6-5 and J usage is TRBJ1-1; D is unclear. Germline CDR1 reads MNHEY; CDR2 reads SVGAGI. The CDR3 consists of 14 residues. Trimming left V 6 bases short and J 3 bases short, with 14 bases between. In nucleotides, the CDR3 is TGTGCCAGCAGCTCCCCTACAAGGGACACTGAAGCTTTCTTT. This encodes CASSSPTRDTEAFF.

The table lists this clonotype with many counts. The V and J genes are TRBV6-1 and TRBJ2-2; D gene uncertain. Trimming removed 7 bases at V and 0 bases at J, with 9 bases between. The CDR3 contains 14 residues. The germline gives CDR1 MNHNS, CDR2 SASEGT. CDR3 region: CASIFVTNTGELFF. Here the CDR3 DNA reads TGTGCCAGCATCTTTGTGACGAACACCGGGGAGCTGTTTTTT.

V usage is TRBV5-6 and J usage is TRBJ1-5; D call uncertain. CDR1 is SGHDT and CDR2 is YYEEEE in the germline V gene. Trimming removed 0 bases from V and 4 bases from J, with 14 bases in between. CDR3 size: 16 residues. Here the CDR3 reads CASSLEAGRWNQPQHF. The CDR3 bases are TGTGCCAGCAGCTTGGAGGCAGGACGGTGGAATCAGCCCCAGCATTTT.

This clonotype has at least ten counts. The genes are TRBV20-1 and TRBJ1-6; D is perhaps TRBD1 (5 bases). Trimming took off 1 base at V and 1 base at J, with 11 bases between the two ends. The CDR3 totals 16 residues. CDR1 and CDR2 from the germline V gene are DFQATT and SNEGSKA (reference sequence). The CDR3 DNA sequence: TGCAGTGCTAGAGCCAGGGAGACATCCTATAATTCACCCCTCCACTTT. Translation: CSARARETSYNSPLHF.

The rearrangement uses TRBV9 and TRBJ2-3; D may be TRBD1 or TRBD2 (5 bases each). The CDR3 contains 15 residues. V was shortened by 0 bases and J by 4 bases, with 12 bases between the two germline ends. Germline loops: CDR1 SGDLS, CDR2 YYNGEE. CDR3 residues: CASSVDSGRADTQYF. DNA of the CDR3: TGTGCCAGCAGCGTAGATTCAGGGCGGGCAGATACGCAGTATTTT.

This CDR3 reads CASRMGGRETQHF. The CDR3 region has the DNA TGTGCCAGCAGAATGGGGGGGCGGGAGACCCAGCATTTT. The chain couples TRBV6-6 to TRBJ1-5; TRBD1 might be the D (6 bases). V lost 6 bases and J 11 bases, leaving 17 bases between the germline ends. The V gene's germline CDR1 is MNHNY and CDR2 SVGAGI (reference sequence). The CDR3 is 13 residues long.

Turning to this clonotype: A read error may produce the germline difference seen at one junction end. CDR3 sequence (DNA): TGCGCCAGCAGCCAAGATCCGCAGGGGGCCTATGGCTACACCTTC. It translates to CASSQDPQGAYGYTF. This chain uses TRBV7-9 with TRBJ1-2, with 8 bases that match TRBD1. This CDR3 has 15 residues. Germline V gene lookup returns CDR1 SEHNR and CDR2 FQNEAQ (reference sequence).

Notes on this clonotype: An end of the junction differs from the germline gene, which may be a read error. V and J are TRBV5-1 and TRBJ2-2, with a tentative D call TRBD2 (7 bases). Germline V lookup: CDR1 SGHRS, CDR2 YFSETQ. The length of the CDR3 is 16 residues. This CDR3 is CASSVGGGGAYGELFF. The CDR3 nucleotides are TGTGCCAGCAGCGTAGGCGGCGGGGGCGCCTACGGGGAGCTGTTTTTT.

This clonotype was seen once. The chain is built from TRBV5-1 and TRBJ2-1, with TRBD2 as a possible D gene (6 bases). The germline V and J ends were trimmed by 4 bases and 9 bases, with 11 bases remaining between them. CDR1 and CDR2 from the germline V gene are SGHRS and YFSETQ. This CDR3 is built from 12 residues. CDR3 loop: CASSGGIGEQFF. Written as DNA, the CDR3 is TGCGCCAGCAGCGGGGGGATCGGTGAGCAGTTCTTC.

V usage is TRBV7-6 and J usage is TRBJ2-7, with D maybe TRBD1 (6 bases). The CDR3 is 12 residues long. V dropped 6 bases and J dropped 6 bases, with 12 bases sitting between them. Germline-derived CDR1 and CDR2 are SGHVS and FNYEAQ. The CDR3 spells CASSRTGREQYV. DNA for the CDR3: TGTGCCAGCAGTCGAACAGGGCGCGAGCAGTACGTC.